Included here is one T cell receptor beta chain sequence, with context. Its matching antigen is unknown. TCRdb reprocessed the reads via MiXCR and lists one record per CDR3 protein. Of around 77,000 distinct CDR3 sequences listed, 20% to 25% are singletons. The data are from a study of T cell repertoires in cytomegalovirus infection. Study-wide findings and caveats: Dominant in the ex vivo response were TCR beta clonotypes restricted by HLA-C and specific for CMV.

Germline V lookup: CDR1 MNHEY, CDR2 SMNVEV (reference sequence). The ends were cut back, 3 bases at V and 1 base at J, with 7 bases in the middle. The CDR3 sequence is 13 residues long. This chain connects TRBV27 to TRBJ2-7; a weak D match, TRBD1 (5 bases). Sequenced here: CD8+ T cells from cultured PBMCs, sampled from culture after CMV antigen stimulation. The sequence derives from a human donor in good health (CMV status not recorded). Some clones in this sample may be carry-over from other donors' samples. In DNA form, the CDR3 reads TGTGCCAGCAGTTTGACAGAATCCTACGAGCAGTACTTC. Translation gives CASSLTESYEQYF.